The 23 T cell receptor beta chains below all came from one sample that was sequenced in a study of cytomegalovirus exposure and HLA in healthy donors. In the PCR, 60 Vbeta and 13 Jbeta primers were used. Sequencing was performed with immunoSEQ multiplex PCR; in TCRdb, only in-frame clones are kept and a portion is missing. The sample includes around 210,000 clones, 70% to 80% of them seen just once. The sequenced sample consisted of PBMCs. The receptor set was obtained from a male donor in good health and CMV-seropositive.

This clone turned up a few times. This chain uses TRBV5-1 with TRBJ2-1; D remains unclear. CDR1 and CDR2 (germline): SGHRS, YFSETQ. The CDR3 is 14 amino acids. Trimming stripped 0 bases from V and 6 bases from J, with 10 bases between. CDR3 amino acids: CASSLALPVNEQFF. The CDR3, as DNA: TGCGCCAGCAGCTTGGCGTTGCCGGTCAATGAGCAGTTCTTC.

CDR3 sequence: CASSTGIETQYF. The CDR3 region has the DNA TGTGCCAGCAGCACAGGGATAGAGACCCAGTACTTC. The rearrangement uses TRBV7-2 and TRBJ2-5, with D tentatively TRBD1 (6 bases). Trimming pared 5 bases from V and 4 bases from J, leaving 8 bases between. Per germline, CDR1 SGHTA and CDR2 FQGNSA. The CDR3 runs 12 residues. The variable domain in full, completed from reference TRBV7-2 and TRBJ2-5, reads GAGVSQSPSNKVTEKGKDVELRCDPISGHTALYWYRQSLGQGLEFLIYFQGNSAPDKSGLPSDRFSAERTGGSVSTLTIQRTQQEDSAVYLCASSTGIETQYFGPGTRLLVL.

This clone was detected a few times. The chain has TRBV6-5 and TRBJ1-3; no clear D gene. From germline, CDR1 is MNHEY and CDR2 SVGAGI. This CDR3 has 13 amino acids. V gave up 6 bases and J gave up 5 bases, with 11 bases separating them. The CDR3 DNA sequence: TGTGCCAGCAGGGAGCGAGGTAGAAACACCATATATTTT. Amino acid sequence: CASRERGRNTIYF.

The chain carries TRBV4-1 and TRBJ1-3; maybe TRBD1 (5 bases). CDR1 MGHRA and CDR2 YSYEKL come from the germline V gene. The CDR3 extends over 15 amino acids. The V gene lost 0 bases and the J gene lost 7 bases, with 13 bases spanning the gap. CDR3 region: CASSQEGGFRNTIYF. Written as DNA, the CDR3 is TGCGCCAGCAGCCAAGAGGGGGGGTTCAGGAACACCATATATTTT.

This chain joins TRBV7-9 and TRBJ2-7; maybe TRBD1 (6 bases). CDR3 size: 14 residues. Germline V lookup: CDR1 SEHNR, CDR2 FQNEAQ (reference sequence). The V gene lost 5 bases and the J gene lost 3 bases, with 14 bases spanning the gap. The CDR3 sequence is CASSPRDNHYEQYF. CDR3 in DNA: TGTGCCAGCAGCCCCCGGGACAACCACTACGAGCAGTACTTC.

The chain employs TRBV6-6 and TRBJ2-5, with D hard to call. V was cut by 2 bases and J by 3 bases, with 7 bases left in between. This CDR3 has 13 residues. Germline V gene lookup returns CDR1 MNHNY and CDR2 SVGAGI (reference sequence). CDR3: CASSYTDEETQYF. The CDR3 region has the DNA TGTGCCAGCAGTTACACTGATGAAGAGACCCAGTACTTC.

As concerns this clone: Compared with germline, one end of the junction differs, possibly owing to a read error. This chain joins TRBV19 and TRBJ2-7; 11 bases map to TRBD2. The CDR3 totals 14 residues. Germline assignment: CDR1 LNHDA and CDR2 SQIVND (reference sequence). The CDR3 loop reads CASSLGTSGYEQYF. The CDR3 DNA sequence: TGTGCAAGTAGCCTCGGGACTAGCGGTTACGAGCAGTACTTC.

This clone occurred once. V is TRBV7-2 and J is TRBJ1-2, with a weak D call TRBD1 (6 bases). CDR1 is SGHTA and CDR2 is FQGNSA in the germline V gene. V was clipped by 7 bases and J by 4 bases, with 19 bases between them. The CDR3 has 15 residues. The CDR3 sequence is CASTITVTGIYGYTF. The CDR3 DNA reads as TGTGCCAGCACCATAACGGTGACAGGTATCTATGGCTACACCTTC.

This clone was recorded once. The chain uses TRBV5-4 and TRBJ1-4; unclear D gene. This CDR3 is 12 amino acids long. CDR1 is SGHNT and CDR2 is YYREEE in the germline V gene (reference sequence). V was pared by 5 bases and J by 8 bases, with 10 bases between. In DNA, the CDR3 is TGTGCCAGCAGTGGCCCCGGGGAAAAACTGTTTTTT. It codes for CASSGPGEKLFF.

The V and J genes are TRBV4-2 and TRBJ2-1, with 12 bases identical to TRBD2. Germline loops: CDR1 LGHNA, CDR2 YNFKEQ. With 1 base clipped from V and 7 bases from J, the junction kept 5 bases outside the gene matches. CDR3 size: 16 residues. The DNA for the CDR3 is TGTGCCAGCAGCCAAGCGCTAGCGGGGGGGCAAAATGAGCAGTTCTTC. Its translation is CASSQALAGGQNEQFF.

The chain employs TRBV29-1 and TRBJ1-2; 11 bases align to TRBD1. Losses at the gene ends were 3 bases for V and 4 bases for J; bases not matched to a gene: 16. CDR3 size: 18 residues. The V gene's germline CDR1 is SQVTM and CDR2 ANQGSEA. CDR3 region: CSVDFSWDRGRASYGYTF. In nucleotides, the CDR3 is TGCAGCGTTGATTTTTCTTGGGACAGGGGGAGGGCTAGCTATGGCTACACCTTC.

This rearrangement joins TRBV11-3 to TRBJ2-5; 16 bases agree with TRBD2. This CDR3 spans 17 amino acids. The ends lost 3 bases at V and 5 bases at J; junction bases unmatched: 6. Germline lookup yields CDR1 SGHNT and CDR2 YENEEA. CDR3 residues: CASSLGLAGGPGETQYF. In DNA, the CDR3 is TGTGCCAGCAGCTTGGGACTAGCGGGAGGGCCGGGGGAGACCCAGTACTTC.

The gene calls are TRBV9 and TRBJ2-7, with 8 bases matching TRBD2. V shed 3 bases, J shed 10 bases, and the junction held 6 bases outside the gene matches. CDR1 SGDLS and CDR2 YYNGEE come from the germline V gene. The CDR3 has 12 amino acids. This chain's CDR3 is CASSARGGPQYF. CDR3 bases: TGTGCCAGCAGCGCACGGGGGGGCCCCCAGTACTTC.

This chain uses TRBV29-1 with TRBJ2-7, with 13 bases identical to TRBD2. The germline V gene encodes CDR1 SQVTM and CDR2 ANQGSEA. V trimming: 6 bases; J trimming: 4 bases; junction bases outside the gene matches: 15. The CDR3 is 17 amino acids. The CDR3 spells CSVGGPGLAGRDYEQYF. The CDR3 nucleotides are TGCAGCGTGGGCGGACCGGGACTAGCGGGGAGAGATTACGAGCAGTACTTC.

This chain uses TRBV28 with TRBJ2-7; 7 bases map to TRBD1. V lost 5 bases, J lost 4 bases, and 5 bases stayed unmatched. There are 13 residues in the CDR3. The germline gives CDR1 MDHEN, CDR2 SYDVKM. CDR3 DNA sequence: TGTGCCAGCAGTCCGGGACAGTCTTACGAGCAGTACTTC. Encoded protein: CASSPGQSYEQYF.

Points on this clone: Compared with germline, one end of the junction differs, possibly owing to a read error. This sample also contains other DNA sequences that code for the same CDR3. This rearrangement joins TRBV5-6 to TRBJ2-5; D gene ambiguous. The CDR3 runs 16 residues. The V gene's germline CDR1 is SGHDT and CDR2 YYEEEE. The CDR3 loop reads CATVPLSEIYQETQYF. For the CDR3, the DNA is TGTGCCACTGTTCCTTTGTCAGAAATTTATCAAGAGACTCAGTACTTC.

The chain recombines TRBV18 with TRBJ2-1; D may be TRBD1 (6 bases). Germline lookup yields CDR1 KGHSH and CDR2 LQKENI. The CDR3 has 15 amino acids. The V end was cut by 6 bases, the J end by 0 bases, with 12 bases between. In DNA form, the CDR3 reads TGTGCCAGCTCCCAACAGGGTCACTCCTACAATGAGCAGTTCTTC. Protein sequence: CASSQQGHSYNEQFF.

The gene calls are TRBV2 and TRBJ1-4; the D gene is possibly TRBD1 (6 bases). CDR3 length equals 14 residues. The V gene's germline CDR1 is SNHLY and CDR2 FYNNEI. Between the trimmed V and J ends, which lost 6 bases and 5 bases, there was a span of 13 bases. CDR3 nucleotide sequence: TGTGCCAGCAGCTTGGGGACACGAAATGAAAAACTGTTTTTT. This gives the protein CASSLGTRNEKLFF.

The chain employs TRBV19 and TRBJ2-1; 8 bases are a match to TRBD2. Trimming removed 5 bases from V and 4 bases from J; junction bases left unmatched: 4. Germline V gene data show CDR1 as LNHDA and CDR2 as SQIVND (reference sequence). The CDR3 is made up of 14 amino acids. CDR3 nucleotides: TGTGCCAGTAGTCTAATAGCGGGATACAATGAGCAGTTCTTC. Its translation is CASSLIAGYNEQFF. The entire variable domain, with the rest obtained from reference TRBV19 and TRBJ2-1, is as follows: DGGITQSPKYLFRKEGQNVTLSCEQNLNHDAMYWYRQDPGQGLRLIYYSQIVNDFQKGDIAEGYSVSREKKESFPLTVTSAQKNPTAFYLCASSLIAGYNEQFFGPGTRLTVL.

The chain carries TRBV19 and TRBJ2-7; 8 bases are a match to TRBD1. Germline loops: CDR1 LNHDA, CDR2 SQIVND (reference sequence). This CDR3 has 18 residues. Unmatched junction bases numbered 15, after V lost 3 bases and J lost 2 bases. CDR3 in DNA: TGTGCCAGTAGTATTCTACCCCCTGGTGGACAGGGCGCCTACGAGCAGTACTTC. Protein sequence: CASSILPPGGQGAYEQYF.

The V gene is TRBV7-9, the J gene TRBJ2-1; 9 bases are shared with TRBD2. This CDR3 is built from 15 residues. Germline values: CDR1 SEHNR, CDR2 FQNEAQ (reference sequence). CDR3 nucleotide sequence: TGTTCCTCACCCCCGGCCGGCGGGGGGGCATACGAGCAGTTCTTC. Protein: CSSPPAGGGAYEQFF.

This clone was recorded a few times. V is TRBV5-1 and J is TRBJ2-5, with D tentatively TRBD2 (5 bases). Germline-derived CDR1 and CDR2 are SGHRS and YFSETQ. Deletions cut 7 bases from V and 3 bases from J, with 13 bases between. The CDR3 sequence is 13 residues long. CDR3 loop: CASGADSEETQYF. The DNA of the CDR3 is TGCGCCAGCGGCGCGGACTCGGAAGAGACCCAGTACTTC.

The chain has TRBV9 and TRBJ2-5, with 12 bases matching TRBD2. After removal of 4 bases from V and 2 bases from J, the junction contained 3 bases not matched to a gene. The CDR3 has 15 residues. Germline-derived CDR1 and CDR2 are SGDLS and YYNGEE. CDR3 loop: CASSSLAGGQETQYF. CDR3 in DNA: TGTGCCAGCAGCTCCCTAGCGGGGGGGCAAGAGACCCAGTACTTC.